The 21 T cell receptor beta chains listed next were all sequenced from one sample in a study of tumor-infiltrating lymphocytes in oesophageal squamous cell carcinoma. TCRdb re-called the reads with MiXCR, one entry per CDR3 protein. The repertoire has roughly 12,000 distinct CDR3 sequences, about three fifths of them found once; the top ten carry roughly three fifths. Input material: blood. The source is a female donor with esophageal squamous cell carcinoma.

The rearrangement links TRBV28 to TRBJ2-5; maybe TRBD1 (6 bases). The J call may be faulty, since TRBJ2-1 better matches the DNA end. Germline lookup yields CDR1 MDHEN and CDR2 SYDVKM. This CDR3 contains 13 residues. This CDR3 is CASRQGVYNEQFF. Written as DNA, the CDR3 is TGTGCCAGCAGACAGGGAGTCTACAATGAGCAGTTCTTC.

The chain joins TRBV12-3 or TRBV12-4 to TRBJ2-1, with D possibly matching TRBD2 (6 bases). This CDR3 region has 14 residues. V lost 6 bases to trimming and J lost 0 bases, with 9 bases between them. CDR3 loop: CASRDYSSYNEQFF. The CDR3 region has the DNA TGTGCCAGCAGGGACTATAGCTCCTACAATGAGCAGTTCTTC.

This clonotype came up a few times. With a much larger clone just one base away, this may be a read error. V gene TRBV5-6 combines with J gene TRBJ2-3, with 8 bases lining up with TRBD1. With the DNA end fitting TRBJ2-1 better, the J assignment may be wrong. Germline V gives CDR1 SGHDT, CDR2 YYEEEE. This CDR3 is 16 amino acids long. The CDR3 region has the DNA TGTGCCAGCAGCTTGTTTGGGGCATCAGGGGGCTACGAGCAGTTCTTC. Residues: CASSLFGASGGYEQFF.

The chain couples TRBV7-4 to TRBJ2-5; unclear D gene. Trimming took 0 bases from V and 4 from J, leaving 12 bases between them. Germline V gene lookup returns CDR1 SGHVT and CDR2 SQSDAQ. This CDR3 is 15 amino acids long. The chain's CDR3 is CASSLAGLLGETQYF. In DNA, the CDR3 is TGTGCCAGCAGCTTAGCGGGCCTTCTTGGAGAGACCCAGTACTTC.

The rearrangement joins TRBV6-5 to TRBJ2-1, with D perhaps assigned TRBD1 or TRBD2 (5 bases each). V lost 6 bases, J lost 0 bases, and 9 bases lay in between. This CDR3 contains 14 residues. The germline gives CDR1 MNHEY, CDR2 SVGAGI. The CDR3 protein is CASRGPFSYNEQFF. CDR3 DNA sequence: TGTGCCAGCAGGGGACCGTTCTCCTACAATGAGCAGTTCTTC.

This clonotype was observed many times. This chain connects TRBV24-1 to TRBJ2-1; 11 bases are a match to TRBD2. After removal of 2 bases from V and 4 bases from J, the junction contained 6 bases not matched to a gene. Per the germline V gene, CDR1 is KGHDR and CDR2 is SFDVKD. The CDR3 sequence is 17 residues long. The CDR3 nucleotides read TGTGCCACCAGTGATTCACTAGCGGGAGAGGGATACAATGAGCAGTTCTTC. Its protein is CATSDSLAGEGYNEQFF.

V and J are TRBV7-9 and TRBJ2-6; 11 nucleotides agree with TRBD1. The CDR3 length is 18 residues. Germline trimming cut 6 bases from V and 0 bases from J; bases unmatched to any gene: 7. Germline V gene data show CDR1 as SEHNR and CDR2 as FQNEAQ (reference sequence). CDR3 nucleotide sequence: TGTGCCAGCAGGTTGCCGGGACAGGGGGACTCTGGGGCCAACGTCCTGACTTTC. It is translated as CASRLPGQGDSGANVLTF.

This clonotype has a count of ten or more. This chain links TRBV5-6 with TRBJ2-5, with no clear D. With 4 bases removed from V and 4 bases from J, the gap between germline ends came to 11 bases. The germline CDR1 and CDR2 sequences are SGHDT and YYEEEE. The CDR3 totals 13 residues. In DNA form, the CDR3 reads TGTGCCAGCAGCATATGGATTGGAGAGACCCAGTACTTC. This translates into CASSIWIGETQYF.

This clonotype was detected many times. This chain joins TRBV5-1 and TRBJ2-2; 7 bases agree with TRBD2. V gave up 4 bases and J gave up 7 bases; unmatched junction bases: 10. Germline V CDR1 and CDR2: SGHRS, YFSETQ. CDR3 size: 15 residues. The CDR3 loop reads CASSPVRREYGELFF. CDR3 coding DNA: TGCGCCAGCAGCCCCGTGAGGCGGGAGTACGGGGAGCTGTTTTTT.

The chain has TRBV11-3 and TRBJ2-3; weak D call: TRBD2 (6 bases). From germline, CDR1 is SGHNT and CDR2 YENEEA. With 5 bases removed from V and 2 bases from J, the gap between germline ends came to 11 bases. CDR3 length: 14 residues. The CDR3 nucleotides are TGTGCCAGCAGCCACCGGGACTTCACAGATACGCAGTATTTT. It translates to CASSHRDFTDTQYF.

To note about this clonotype: The CDR3 ends on some other residue instead of the conserved phenylalanine or tryptophan, so this is likely a read error. The DNA is omitted, as the CDR3 cannot be located on it reliably, and the CDR3 follows TCRdb's listing. The chain combines TRBV7-2 with TRBJ2-7; the table's TRBD2 call for D was not verified on the DNA. The CDR3 length equals 15 residues, ends included. Looked up from germline, CDR1 is SGHTA and CDR2 is FQGNSA. The CDR3 loop reads CASSRAEASGPPRFH.

Worth noting for this clonotype: This clone may be a read error of a much larger clone one base away. The chain combines TRBV2 with TRBJ2-1; 13 nucleotides agree with TRBD2. After removal of 5 bases from V and 10 bases from J, the junction contained 8 bases not matched to a gene. This CDR3 comprises 15 residues. Germline V gives CDR1 SNHLY, CDR2 FYNNEI. CDR3 amino acids: CASSRTGLAGHEQFF. The CDR3 region has the DNA TGTGCCAGCAGTCGTACGGGACTAGCGGGACACGAGCAGTTCTTC.

The chain links TRBV6-6 to TRBJ2-5; 10 nucleotides match TRBD2. V lost 6 bases to trimming and J lost 5 bases; unmatched junction nucleotides: 6. CDR3 length equals 14 residues. Germline-derived CDR1 and CDR2 are MNHNY and SVGAGI (reference sequence). The CDR3, as DNA: TGTGCCAGCAGAGTAGCGGGAGGCCCCGAGACCCAGTACTTC. It is translated as CASRVAGGPETQYF.

By share, this clonotype ranks as medium-sized (0.01 to 0.1%). A much bigger clone sits one base away, suggesting this may be a read error. This sequence joins TRBV7-8 and TRBJ2-1; 7 bases map to TRBD1. Germline values: CDR1 SGHVS, CDR2 FQNEAQ. CDR3 length equals 15 residues. The junction had 14 bases not matched to a gene; V was cut back by 5 bases and J by 10 bases. As DNA, the CDR3 is TGTGCCAGCAGCCCAAGACAGGGTCCCTCCTACGAGCAGTTCTTC. Its translation: CASSPRQGPSYEQFF.

CDR3 loop: CASSLGGSGDTQYF. The CDR3 nucleotides read TGTGCCAGCAGTTTAGGGGGCTCGGGAGATACGCAGTATTTT. The rearrangement uses TRBV12-3 or TRBV12-4 and TRBJ2-3; possibly TRBD1 for D (5 bases). Trimming took 1 base from V and 5 from J, leaving 10 bases between them. The CDR3 is made up of 14 amino acids.

About this clonotype: This CDR3 fails to terminate in the conserved phenylalanine or tryptophan, so it likely reflects a read error. Because the CDR3's place on the DNA is in doubt, the DNA is left out and the CDR3 is given as listed by TCRdb. The V gene is TRBV5-1, the J gene TRBJ2-1; the table calls TRBD1, which could not be checked here. The CDR3 has 15 residues if both end residues are counted. CDR1 is SGHRS and CDR2 is YFSETQ in the germline V gene. The CDR3 here is CASSPGGAPPLHFGN.

This clonotype came up a few times. V and J are TRBV12-3 or TRBV12-4 and TRBJ2-1, with D uncertain. The DNA end is a closer match to TRBJ2-5, so the J assignment may be wrong. The CDR3 covers 10 residues. CDR3 DNA sequence: TGTGCCAGCTCGGGAGAGACCCAGTACTTC. Residues: CASSGETQYF.

On this clonotype: One end of the junction varies from germline; a read error may be responsible. The chain recombines TRBV7-3 with TRBJ2-1, with 7 positions matching TRBD1. The CDR3 has 16 residues. Germline assignment: CDR1 SGHTA and CDR2 FQGTGA. The CDR3 sequence: CASSLMAQGNTGELYF. CDR3 DNA: TGTGCCAGCAGCTTAATGGCACAGGGGAACACCGGGGAGCTGTACTTC.

This clonotype was found many times. V usage is TRBV19 and J usage is TRBJ1-5; D remains unclear. Germline V gives CDR1 LNHDA, CDR2 SQIVND (reference sequence). Trimming left V 3 bases short and J 2 bases short, with 14 bases between. The CDR3 extends over 16 amino acids. DNA of the CDR3: TGTGCCAGTAGTATCAGGCAGTTAAATCGCAATCAGCCCCAGCATTTT. Encoded protein: CASSIRQLNRNQPQHF.

As concerns this clonotype: A read error may account for a junction end that differs from germline. The chain couples TRBV6-4 to TRBJ2-3, with D perhaps matching TRBD2 (6 bases). The CDR3 extends over 9 amino acids. Germline values: CDR1 MRHNA, CDR2 SNTAGT. The CDR3 here is CASSDSGTF. The CDR3 DNA is TGTGCCAGCAGTGACTCCGGGACTTTC.

The chain carries TRBV7-3 and TRBJ2-1, with 11 bases matching TRBD2. The CDR3 runs to 16 residues. Trimming took 5 bases from V and 4 from J; bases not matched to a gene: 7. Germline loops: CDR1 SGHTA, CDR2 FQGTGA. The CDR3 coding sequence is TGTGCCAGCAGCCCAGAGGCTAGCGGGGGGTACAATGAGCAGTTCTTC. Protein product: CASSPEASGGYNEQFF.